This record looks at one TCR beta chain sequence and its context. The data were obtained in a study of blood T cell repertoires in COVID-19. Study-wide background: Sites across the United States, Italy and Spain contributed samples from acute and convalescent COVID-19. PBMCs, B-cell-depleted T cells, or T cells were the source of the cDNA or gDNA that made up the material.

In the study's own analysis: Using reference gene primer amplification, nucleated cell counts were estimated. Sequencing was performed with immunoSEQ multiplex PCR; in TCRdb, only in-frame clones are kept and a portion is missing. V and J calls and clone size are given by that table; D and trimming were obtained from the DNA. The repertoire has about 120,000 clones, 75% to 85% of them found once; the top ten carry 7% to 9.5%. V was pared by 0 bases and J by 6 bases, with 12 bases between. This CDR3 contains 15 residues. Germline V lookup: CDR1 MNHEY, CDR2 SMNVEV (reference sequence). Sequenced input: peripheral blood. The TCR originated in a man aged 65-85 years with acute or convalescent COVID-19. The chain recombines TRBV27 with TRBJ2-1; tentatively, D is TRBD2 (5 bases). The chain's CDR3 is CASSLSPGLSNEQFF. CDR3 sequence (DNA): TGTGCCAGCAGTTTATCCCCCGGACTGAGCAATGAGCAGTTCTTC.